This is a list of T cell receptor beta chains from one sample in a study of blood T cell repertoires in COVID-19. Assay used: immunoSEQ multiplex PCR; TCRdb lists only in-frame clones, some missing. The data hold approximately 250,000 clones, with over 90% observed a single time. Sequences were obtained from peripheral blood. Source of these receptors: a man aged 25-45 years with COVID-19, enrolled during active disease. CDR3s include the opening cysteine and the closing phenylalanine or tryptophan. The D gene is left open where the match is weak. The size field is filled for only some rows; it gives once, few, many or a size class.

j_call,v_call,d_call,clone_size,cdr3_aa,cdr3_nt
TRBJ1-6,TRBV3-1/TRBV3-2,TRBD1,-,CASSQDLTGGYNSPLHF,TGTGCCAGCAGCCAAGATTTGACAGGGGGATATAATTCACCCCTCCACTTT
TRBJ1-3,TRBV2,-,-,CASSPPGLSGNTIYF,TGTGCCAGCAGTCCCCCAGGCCTCTCTGGAAACACCATATATTTT
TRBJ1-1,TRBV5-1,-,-,CASSLGLSEAFF,TGCGCCAGCAGCTTAGGACTTTCGGAAGCTTTCTTT
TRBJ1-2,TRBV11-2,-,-,CASSLGRDINYGYTF,TGTGCCAGCAGCTTAGGTCGGGATATTAACTATGGCTACACCTTC
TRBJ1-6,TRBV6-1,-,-,CASSEVRSFLNSPLHF,TGTGCCAGCAGTGAGGTGCGGAGTTTTTTAAATTCACCCCTCCACTTT
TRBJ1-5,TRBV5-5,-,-,CASSLAGGQPQHF,TGTGCCAGCAGCTTGGCCGGAGGGCAACCCCAGCATTTT
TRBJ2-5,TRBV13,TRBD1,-,CASSSGDRGSETQYF,TGTGCCAGCAGCTCGGGAGACAGGGGGTCAGAGACCCAGTACTTC
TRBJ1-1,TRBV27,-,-,CASSLEGGTEAFF,TGTGCCAGCAGTTTAGAGGGAGGCACTGAAGCTTTCTTT
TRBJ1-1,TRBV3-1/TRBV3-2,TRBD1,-,CASSQGGTGGTEAFF,TGTGCCAGCAGCCAAGGAGGGACAGGGGGGACTGAAGCTTTCTTT
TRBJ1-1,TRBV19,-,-,CASSPGVNTEAFF,TGTGCCAGTAGCCCCGGTGTGAACACTGAAGCTTTCTTT
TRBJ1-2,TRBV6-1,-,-,CASSERRVSVYGYTF,TGTGCCAGCAGTGAAAGGAGGGTCTCGGTTTATGGCTACACCTTC
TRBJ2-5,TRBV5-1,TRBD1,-,CASTRQGQETQYF,TGCGCCAGCACCCGACAGGGGCAAGAGACCCAGTACTTC
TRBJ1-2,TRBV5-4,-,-,CASSAGGGPKMNGYTF,TGTGCCAGCAGCGCCGGGGGGGGGCCCAAGATGAATGGCTACACCTTC
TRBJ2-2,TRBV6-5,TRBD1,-,CASSRTGEAGELFF,TGTGCCAGCAGTCGGACAGGGGAGGCCGGGGAGCTGTTTTTT
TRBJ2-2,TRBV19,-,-,CASSNLGGGGGELFF,TGTGCCAGTAGTAATCTGGGAGGAGGTGGCGGGGAGCTGTTTTTT
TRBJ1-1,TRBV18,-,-,CASSGAADTEAFF,TGTGCCAGCTCAGGCGCTGCGGACACTGAAGCTTTCTTT
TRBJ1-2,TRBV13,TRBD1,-,CASSPGQVYGYTF,TGTGCCAGCAGCCCCGGACAGGTCTATGGCTACACCTTC
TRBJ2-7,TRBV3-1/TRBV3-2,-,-,CASSPSSRVYEQYF,TGTGCCAGCAGCCCTTCTTCCAGGGTTTACGAGCAGTACTTC
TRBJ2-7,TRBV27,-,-,CASSRRTDSSYEQYF,TGTGCCAGCAGTAGGAGGACAGACAGTTCCTACGAGCAGTACTTC
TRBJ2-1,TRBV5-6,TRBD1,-,CASSGGQYNEQFF,TGTGCCAGCAGCGGGGGACAGTACAATGAGCAGTTCTTC
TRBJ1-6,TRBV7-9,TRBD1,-,CASSLGTGGTSPLHF,TGTGCCAGCAGCCTCGGGACAGGGGGAACTTCACCCCTCCACTTT
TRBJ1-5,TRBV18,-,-,CASSSMTGSNQPQHF,TGTGCCAGCTCATCCATGACTGGGAGCAATCAGCCCCAGCATTTT
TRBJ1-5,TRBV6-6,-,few,CGTGQVNQPQHF,TGTGGAACAGGGCAGGTGAATCAGCCCCAGCATTTT
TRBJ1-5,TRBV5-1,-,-,CASSPRPGDSNQPQHF,TGCGCCAGCAGCCCCAGGCCGGGGGACTCCAATCAGCCCCAGCATTTT
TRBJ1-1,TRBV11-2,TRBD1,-,CASSLDRGQGESEAFF,TGTGCCAGCAGCTTAGATCGGGGACAGGGGGAGAGTGAAGCTTTCTTT
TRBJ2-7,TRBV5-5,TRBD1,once,CASSLTGGADEQYF,TGTGCCAGCAGCTTGACAGGGGGCGCGGACGAGCAGTACTTC
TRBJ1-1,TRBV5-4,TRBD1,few,CASSPGQGATEAFF,TGTGCCAGCAGCCCGGGACAGGGGGCTACCGAAGCTTTCTTT
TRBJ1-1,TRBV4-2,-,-,CASSQPGAGTEAFF,TGTGCCAGCAGCCAACCAGGGGCTGGTACTGAAGCTTTCTTT
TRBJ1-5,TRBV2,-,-,CASSKQGNSNQPQHF,TGTGCCAGCAGCAAACAGGGAAATAGCAATCAGCCCCAGCATTTT
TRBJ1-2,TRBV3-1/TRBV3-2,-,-,CASSQQANRYGYTF,TGTGCCAGCAGCCAACAGGCAAATCGCTATGGCTACACCTTC
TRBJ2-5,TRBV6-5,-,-,CASSHDSLETQYF,TGTGCCAGCAGCCACGACAGTTTAGAGACCCAGTACTTC
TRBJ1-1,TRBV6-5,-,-,CASITGRGEAFF,TGTGCCAGCATAACAGGGCGCGGTGAAGCTTTCTTT
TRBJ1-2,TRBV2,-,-,CASSGIQNRNYGYTF,TGTGCCAGCAGTGGCATCCAAAACAGAAACTATGGCTACACCTTC
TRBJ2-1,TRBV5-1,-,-,CASSFPKSDNEQFF,TGCGCCAGCAGCTTCCCTAAAAGCGACAATGAGCAGTTCTTC
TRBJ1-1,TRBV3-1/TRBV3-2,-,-,CASSPTEANTEAFF,TGTGCCAGCAGCCCGACAGAGGCGAACACTGAAGCTTTCTTT
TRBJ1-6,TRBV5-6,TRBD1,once,CASSLAAGGNSPLHF,TGTGCCAGCAGCTTGGCGGCAGGGGGAAATTCACCCCTCCACTTT
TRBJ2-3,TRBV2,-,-,CASNTYRRDTQYF,TGTGCCAGCAATACCTACCGGAGAGATACGCAGTATTTT
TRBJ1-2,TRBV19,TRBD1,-,CASRTGINYGYTF,TGTGCCAGCCGGACAGGGATTAACTATGGCTACACCTTC
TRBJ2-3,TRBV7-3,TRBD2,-,CASSLSQGGGTQYF,TGTGCCAGCAGCTTATCCCAGGGCGGGGGTACGCAGTATTTT
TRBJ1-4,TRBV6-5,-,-,CASTTHRGNEKLFF,TGTGCCAGCACCACACATCGCGGGAATGAAAAACTGTTTTTT
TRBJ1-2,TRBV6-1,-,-,CASSEKLGGELYGYTF,TGTGCCAGCAGTGAAAAGTTGGGGGGAGAACTGTATGGCTACACCTTC
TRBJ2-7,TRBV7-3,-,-,CASSLGRAYEQYF,TGTGCCAGCAGCTTAGGCAGGGCGTACGAGCAGTACTTC
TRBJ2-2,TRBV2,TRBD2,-,CASRLGGGPTGELFF,TGTGCCAGCCGGCTGGGCGGGGGACCCACCGGGGAGCTGTTTTTT
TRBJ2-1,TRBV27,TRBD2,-,CASSSLAGGDDEQFF,TGTGCCAGCAGTTCTCTAGCGGGGGGCGACGATGAGCAGTTCTTC
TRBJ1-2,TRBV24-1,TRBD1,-,CATSGGDRDNGYTF,TGTGCCACCAGTGGTGGTGACAGGGACAATGGCTACACCTTC